This TCR beta chain came from a study of regulatory T cells in long-lasting Graves disease. Study-wide results and caveats: Newly diagnosed disease favored TRBV20-1 and TRBJ2-1 over persistent disease.

Time point in this sample: newly diagnosed GD, antithyroid drugs for less than 3 months. PBMCs were the source of the RNA used for TCR sequencing. Concerning this clonotype itself: Its target is unknown. Being one base from a much bigger clone, this may be a read error.

iRepertoire HTBI primers and Arm-PCR of CDR3 regions built TCR beta libraries. TCRdb passed the multiplex PCR reads through MiXCR, listing each CDR3 protein once. This table has 400,000 to 550,000 distinct CDR3 sequences, about 15% appearing once. V lost 3 bases to trimming and J lost 7 bases, with 6 bases between them. The CDR3 loop spans 11 amino acids. These same records also appear under a second study, on T cells in Graves' hyperthyroidism and ophthalmopathy. From that paper: Hyperthyroidism in the patients, aged 18 to 65, was newly diagnosed and under 2 months in duration. The model identified upcoming ophthalmopathy a median roughly 6.5 months ahead of onset.

The source of this sequence is a woman in her 30s with Graves disease. Specimen: peripheral blood mononuclear cells (PBMCs), collected at new diagnosis, from a patient treated with antithyroid drugs. The chain is built from TRBV12-3 or TRBV12-4 and TRBJ2-5; D remains ambiguous. The CDR3 reads CASSFKGTQYF. The DNA for the CDR3 is TGTGCCAGCAGTTTTAAAGGGACCCAGTACTTC.